This T cell receptor (beta chain) was obtained from a study of PD-L1 blockade in urothelial cancer. Documented time point: peripheral blood 6 weeks after treatment start. With V trimmed by 6 bases and J by 2 bases, 10 bases remained unmatched. The CDR3 loop spans 17 amino acids. Germline V lookup: CDR1 LNHDA, CDR2 SQIVND (reference sequence). Into every PCR, synthetic TCR analog templates were spiked. Clones were sequenced by immunoSEQ multiplex PCR, and TCRdb holds only the in-frame ones, with some missing. The sample includes under 85,000 clones, less than 95% seen only once; the top ten take over 0.7%.

The starting material was PBMCs, obtained around atezolizumab (anti-PD-L1) treatment. The clonotype originates from a woman of 80 years or more with urothelial cancer. V and J are TRBV19 and TRBJ1-5, with TRBD1 identical over 10 bases. CDR3 region: CASSPLTGGYGNQPQHF. The CDR3 region has the DNA TGTGCCAGTAGCCCATTGACAGGGGGCTACGGCAATCAGCCCCAGCATTTT.